The 19 T cell receptor beta chains in this list originate from one sample, sequenced in a study of CD8 T cells in ankylosing spondylitis. Study results and caveats: A TCR beta motif of under 10 highly homologous variants seemed to mark ankylosing spondylitis blood.

TCRdb recomputed calls from the 5' RACE reads with MiXCR, one row per CDR3 protein. The table has roughly 350,000 distinct CDR3 sequences, approximately 8% seen once; the top ten hold roughly 15%. These receptors are not linked to any known antigen. Material: blood, either unsorted or a sorted T cell fraction (not recorded which). The receptors were gathered from a male donor with ankylosing spondylitis.

This clonotype has ten or more counts. The chain carries TRBV7-2 and TRBJ2-5; no clear D. The CDR3 covers 14 residues. CDR1 and CDR2 (germline): SGHTA, FQGNSA. Trimming left V 3 bases short and J 0 bases short, with 8 bases between. CDR3 protein: CASSFSGNQETQYF. In DNA, the CDR3 is TGTGCCAGCAGCTTTTCTGGGAACCAAGAGACCCAGTACTTC.

The rearrangement uses TRBV7-2 and TRBJ2-6, with D possibly being TRBD2 (5 bases). V was trimmed by 0 bases and J by 0 bases, leaving 12 bases between them. The CDR3 covers 18 residues. CDR1 is SGHTA, CDR2 FQGNSA, per germline. CDR3 region: CASSLAVAGGSGANVLTF. In DNA, the CDR3 is TGTGCCAGCAGCTTAGCCGTGGCGGGTGGCTCTGGGGCCAACGTCCTGACTTTC.

This clonotype has at least ten counts. The chain combines TRBV7-2 with TRBJ1-5, with a tentative D call TRBD1 (5 bases). Germline V gene sequence: CDR1 SGHTA, CDR2 FQGNSA. Trimming cost V 1 base and J 3 bases, with 7 bases left between them. The CDR3 spans 14 residues. The CDR3 spells CASSLGGFNQPQHF. The CDR3 DNA reads as TGTGCCAGCAGCTTAGGGGGCTTCAATCAGCCCCAGCATTTT.

This clonotype has only a few counts. This chain uses TRBV5-1 with TRBJ2-7; D might be TRBD1 (6 bases). The germline V gene encodes CDR1 SGHRS and CDR2 YFSETQ. V was trimmed by 3 bases and J by 2 bases, leaving 18 bases between them. There are 16 residues in the CDR3. The CDR3, as DNA: TGCGCCAGCAGCTCCCGCAACTCACAGGGAACCTACGAGCAGTACTTC. Amino acids: CASSSRNSQGTYEQYF.

This clonotype was found many times. This chain joins TRBV7-2 and TRBJ2-2; D ambiguous. This CDR3 is built from 14 residues. Trimming took off 0 bases at V and 2 bases at J, with 4 bases between the two ends. Germline V CDR1 and CDR2: SGHTA, FQGNSA. The CDR3 is CASSLATNTGELFF. The CDR3 nucleotides read TGTGCCAGCAGCTTAGCGACAAACACCGGGGAGCTGTTTTTT.

This chain joins TRBV7-3 and TRBJ2-3; possible D gene TRBD1, 5 bases. V lost 4 bases and J 0 bases, leaving 14 bases between the germline ends. The germline V gene encodes CDR1 SGHTA and CDR2 FQGTGA. The CDR3 extends over 16 amino acids. The CDR3: CASSSRVGASTDTQYF. The CDR3 DNA follows: TGTGCCAGCAGCTCCAGAGTTGGGGCGAGCACAGATACGCAGTATTTT.

The chain employs TRBV18 and TRBJ2-3, with D possibly TRBD2 on 5 matching bases. In germline, CDR1 is KGHSH, CDR2 LQKENI. The V gene lost 5 bases and the J gene lost 5 bases, with 17 bases spanning the gap. CDR3 length: 15 amino acids. The CDR3 spells CASSAMGQRGDTQYF. CDR3 DNA: TGTGCCAGCTCAGCGATGGGTCAACGGGGAGATACGCAGTATTTT. Supplemented by reference TRBV18 and TRBJ2-3, the full variable domain reads NAGVMQNPRHLVRRRGQEARLRCSPMKGHSHVYWYRQLPEEGLKFMVYLQKENIIDESGMPKERFSAEFPKEGPSILRIQQVVRGDSAAYFCASSAMGQRGDTQYFGPGTRLTVL.

This clonotype has more than one count but fewer than ten. V gene TRBV3-1 combines with J gene TRBJ2-2, with TRBD2 matching 14 bases. This CDR3 region has 18 residues. V shed 3 bases and J 0 bases; nucleotides not matched to a gene: 3. CDR1 and CDR2 (germline): LGHDT, YNNKEL (reference sequence). CDR3 nucleotide sequence: TGTGCCAGCAGCCATCCGGGACTAGCGGGAGCGAACACCGGGGAGCTGTTTTTT. This encodes CASSHPGLAGANTGELFF. Together with reference TRBV3-1 and TRBJ2-2, the CDR3 gives the full variable domain: DTAVSQTPKYLVTQMGNDKSIKCEQNLGHDTMYWYKQDSKKFLKIMFSYNNKELIINETVPNRFSPKSPDKAHLNLHINSLELGDSAVYFCASSHPGLAGANTGELFFGEGSRLTVL.

This clonotype occurred many times. V gene TRBV29-1 combines with J gene TRBJ2-3; perhaps TRBD2 as D (5 bases). The CDR3 runs to 14 residues. The V end lost 5 bases, the J end lost 0 bases, and 12 bases lay between the germline ends. Per the germline V gene, CDR1 is SQVTM and CDR2 is ANQGSEA. CDR3 region: CSVLNRGSTDTQYF. CDR3 nucleotides: TGCAGCGTTCTCAACAGAGGGAGCACAGATACGCAGTATTTT.

This clonotype has a count of ten or more. The chain is built from TRBV4-1 and TRBJ2-1; 11 nucleotides line up with TRBD2. The ends lost 5 bases at V and 1 base at J; junction bases unmatched: 4. CDR3 size: 16 residues. In germline, CDR1 is MGHRA, CDR2 YSYEKL. CDR3 nucleotide sequence: TGCGCCAGCAGCTTAAGGACTAGCGGGTCCTACAATGAGCAGTTCTTC. It yields the protein CASSLRTSGSYNEQFF.

Ten or more counts support this clonotype. The gene calls are TRBV6-5 and TRBJ1-1; D may be TRBD1 (6 bases). The V end lost 0 bases, the J end lost 0 bases, and 17 bases lay between the germline ends. This CDR3 spans 18 amino acids. CDR1 MNHEY and CDR2 SVGAGI come from the germline V gene. Here the CDR3 reads CASSYSLQGMGLNTEAFF. The CDR3 nucleotides read TGTGCCAGCAGTTACTCTTTACAGGGCATGGGTCTGAACACTGAAGCTTTCTTT.

There are a few counts of this clonotype. The chain carries TRBV27 and TRBJ2-7, with 9 nucleotides matching TRBD1. CDR1 MNHEY and CDR2 SMNVEV come from the germline V gene (reference sequence). The junction had 5 bases not matched to a gene; V was cut back by 4 bases and J by 10 bases. The CDR3 totals 12 residues. CDR3 sequence reads: CASSWGQGRQYF. The CDR3 DNA is TGTGCCAGCAGTTGGGGACAGGGAAGACAGTACTTC.

This clonotype was counted a few times. This chain joins TRBV12-3 or TRBV12-4 and TRBJ2-7, with a weak D call TRBD2 (5 bases). V lost 6 bases, J lost 6 bases, and 24 bases lay in between. The CDR3 loop spans 16 amino acids. The CDR3 coding sequence is TGTGCCAGCAGCAGCAAGGGAGTGTCCGGGCTCCCCGAGCAGTACTTC. Translated: CASSSKGVSGLPEQYF.

There are a few counts of this clonotype. The chain couples TRBV29-1 to TRBJ2-6; D gene ambiguous. V was clipped by 6 bases and J by 0 bases, with 6 bases between them. The CDR3 loop spans 13 amino acids. The V gene's germline CDR1 is SQVTM and CDR2 ANQGSEA. The CDR3 spells CSVWGSGANVLTF. CDR3 nucleotide sequence: TGCAGCGTGTGGGGCTCTGGGGCCAACGTCCTGACTTTC.

J is TRBJ2-7 and V is TRBV4-1; 10 bases align to TRBD1. CDR1 and CDR2 from the germline V gene are MGHRA and YSYEKL. This CDR3 spans 22 amino acids. The junction had 26 bases not matched to a gene; V was cut back by 2 bases and J by 4 bases. The CDR3 nucleotides are TGCGCCAGCAGCCAACGGGACAGGGGCGTCAGATCACCTGGAGGGCCCTCTTACGAGCAGTACTTC. Translation: CASSQRDRGVRSPGGPSYEQYF.

This clonotype was counted between two and nine times. The CDR3 here is CSVEDLESRRQETQYF. The CDR3, as DNA: TGCAGCGTTGAAGATCTTGAATCCCGGAGGCAAGAGACCCAGTACTTC. V gene TRBV29-1 combines with J gene TRBJ2-5; maybe TRBD2 (5 bases). The CDR3 loop spans 16 amino acids. V was pared by 0 bases and J by 2 bases, with 16 bases between. Germline lookup yields CDR1 SQVTM and CDR2 ANQGSEA.

This clonotype was found many times. The rearrangement uses TRBV24-1 and TRBJ2-1, with 14 bases matching TRBD2. The V segment lost 6 bases and the J segment 6 bases; nucleotides outside the gene matches: 9. CDR1 and CDR2 (germline): KGHDR, SFDVKD. The CDR3 is made up of 17 amino acids. The CDR3 loop is CATSWSATSGRANEQFF. The CDR3 coding sequence is TGTGCCACCAGTTGGAGTGCGACTAGCGGGAGGGCCAATGAGCAGTTCTTC.

This clonotype was counted ten times or more. The chain employs TRBV7-2 and TRBJ1-5; D is possibly TRBD1 (5 bases). CDR1 and CDR2 from the germline V gene are SGHTA and FQGNSA. Between the trimmed V and J ends, which lost 1 base and 6 bases, there was a span of 10 bases. CDR3 length: 14 amino acids. This CDR3 reads CASSLERGLQPQHF. The CDR3 DNA reads as TGTGCCAGCAGCTTAGAGAGGGGACTTCAGCCCCAGCATTTT. Variable domain in full (rest from reference TRBV7-2 and TRBJ1-5): GAGVSQSPSNKVTEKGKDVELRCDPISGHTALYWYRQSLGQGLEFLIYFQGNSAPDKSGLPSDRFSAERTGGSVSTLTIQRTQQEDSAVYLCASSLERGLQPQHFGDGTRLSIL.

The chain uses TRBV12-2 and TRBJ1-1; the D segment call TRBD1 is taken from the table without a DNA check. TRBV12-2 is assigned pseudogene status. This CDR3 spans 16 amino acids. For the CDR3, the DNA is TGTGCAAGTCGCCTCCCCTCCAGGGGCATGAACACTGAAGCTTTCTTT. Translated: CASRLPSRGMNTEAFF.